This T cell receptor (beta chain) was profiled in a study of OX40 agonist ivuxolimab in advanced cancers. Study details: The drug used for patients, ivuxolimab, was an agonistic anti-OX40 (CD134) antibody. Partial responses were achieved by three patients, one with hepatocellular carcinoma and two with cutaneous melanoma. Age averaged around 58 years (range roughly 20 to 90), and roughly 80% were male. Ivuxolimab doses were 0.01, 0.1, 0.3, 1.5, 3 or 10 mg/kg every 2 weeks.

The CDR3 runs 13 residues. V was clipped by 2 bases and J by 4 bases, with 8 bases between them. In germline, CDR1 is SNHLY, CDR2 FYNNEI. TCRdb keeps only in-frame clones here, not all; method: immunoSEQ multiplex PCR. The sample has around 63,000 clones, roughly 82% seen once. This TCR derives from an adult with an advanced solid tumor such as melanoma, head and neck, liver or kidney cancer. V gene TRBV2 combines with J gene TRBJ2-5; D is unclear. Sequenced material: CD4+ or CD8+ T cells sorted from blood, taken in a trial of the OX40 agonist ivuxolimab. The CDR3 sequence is CASSEMELETQYF. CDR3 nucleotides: TGTGCCAGCAGTGAAATGGAGTTAGAGACCCAGTACTTC.